Below are 16 T cell receptor beta chains sequenced from a single sample in a study of PD-1 blockade in classical Hodgkin lymphoma. The time point is: cycle 4 day 1 (C4D1), after less than 7 weeks of nivolumab. No patient escaped relapse after autologous stem cell transplantation, and brentuximab vedotin exposure varied. The protocol was immunoSEQ multiplex PCR, while the TCRdb copy is restricted to in-frame clones and leaves out a portion. The sample lists about 20,000 clones, over 60% occurring once. This specimen was peripheral blood mononuclear cells (PBMCs), taken before the fourth cycle of nivolumab. Every receptor here comes from a human donor with classical Hodgkin lymphoma.

This clone was seen more than once but under ten times. The chain has TRBV6-6 and TRBJ2-3; 8 bases fit TRBD1. The germline V gene encodes CDR1 MNHNY and CDR2 SVGAGI (reference sequence). The length of the CDR3 is 12 residues. V shed 10 bases and J 4 bases; nucleotides not matched to a gene: 4. Here the CDR3 reads CATGQGADTQYF. CDR3 DNA: TGTGCCACCGGACAGGGAGCAGATACGCAGTATTTT.

The chain employs TRBV6-4 and TRBJ2-7, with a weak D call TRBD1 (6 bases). Germline V gives CDR1 MRHNA, CDR2 SNTAGT. The CDR3 is 14 amino acids. V shed 6 bases and J shed 5 bases, with 17 bases lying between them. The CDR3: CASRVNQGSHEQYF. DNA of the CDR3: TGTGCCAGCAGGGTTAACCAGGGGTCTCACGAGCAGTACTTC.

The rearrangement uses TRBV7-8 and TRBJ2-1; no reliable D call. CDR3 length: 13 residues. V was shortened by 9 bases and J by 6 bases, with 15 bases between the two germline ends. Germline V CDR1 and CDR2: SGHVS, FQNEAQ. CDR3 amino acids: CASTPQSPNEQFF. The CDR3 nucleotides are TGTGCCAGTACCCCCCAATCCCCCAATGAGCAGTTCTTC.

Note on this clone: Other DNA variants within this sample encode the same CDR3. This chain joins TRBV19 and TRBJ2-3; D could derive from TRBD1 or TRBD2 (5 bases each). The CDR3 covers 14 residues. Trimming removed 3 bases from V and 2 bases from J, with 9 bases in between. Germline-derived CDR1 and CDR2 are LNHDA and SQIVND (reference sequence). The CDR3 here is CASSIGGNTDTQYF. CDR3 bases: TGTGCCAGTAGTATTGGGGGAAACACAGATACGCAGTATTTT.

This sequence joins TRBV11-2 and TRBJ1-1; TRBD1 matches at 7 bases. J was trimmed by 2 bases and V by 1 base; bases with no gene match: 10. Germline loops: CDR1 SGHAT, CDR2 FQNNGV. CDR3 length equals 17 residues. CDR3 nucleotides: TGTGCCAGCAGCTTAGTTGGGGGTACAGGGGCCAACACTGAAGCTTTCTTT. This encodes CASSLVGGTGANTEAFF.

This chain uses TRBV7-2 with TRBJ1-5, with D unresolved. The V and J ends lost 5 bases and 6 bases respectively, with 14 bases between them. The CDR3 length is 14 residues. In germline, CDR1 is SGHTA, CDR2 FQGNSA. DNA for the CDR3: TGTGCCAGCAGCCCTCGGACCGTGATTCAGCCCCAGCATTTT. This translates into CASSPRTVIQPQHF. Full variable domain (remainder filled in from reference TRBV7-2 and TRBJ1-5): GAGVSQSPSNKVTEKGKDVELRCDPISGHTALYWYRQSLGQGLEFLIYFQGNSAPDKSGLPSDRFSAERTGGSVSTLTIQRTQQEDSAVYLCASSPRTVIQPQHFGDGTRLSIL.

This clone was found a few times. The V call is TRBV11-2, the J call TRBJ2-2; D is possibly TRBD1 (6 bases). This CDR3 has 13 amino acids. Trimming removed 6 bases at V and 6 bases at J, with 11 bases between. The germline V gene has CDR1 SGHAT and CDR2 FQNNGV. The CDR3 DNA is TGTGCCAGCAGTTCCAGGGGCTCCGGGGAGCTGTTTTTT. Its translation: CASSSRGSGELFF.

CDR3 nucleotides: TGTGCCAGTAGTCCCTCAGGGAACGAGCAGTACTTC. Its protein product is CASSPSGNEQYF. The V call is TRBV19, the J call TRBJ2-7, with a weak D call TRBD1 (5 bases). This CDR3 spans 12 amino acids. The V end was cut by 5 bases, the J end by 5 bases, with 10 bases between. CDR1 is LNHDA, CDR2 SQIVND, per germline (reference sequence).

The CDR3 here is CAISEGEAEGTEAFF. In DNA form, the CDR3 reads TGTGCCATCAGTGAAGGGGAAGCAGAGGGAACTGAAGCTTTCTTT. The chain carries TRBV10-3 and TRBJ1-1; TRBD1 might be the D (5 bases). Germline assignment: CDR1 ENHRY and CDR2 SYGVKD. With 3 bases removed from V and 5 bases from J, the gap between germline ends came to 16 bases. The CDR3 is made up of 15 amino acids.

The chain has TRBV20-1 and TRBJ2-3, with unresolved D. Germline loops: CDR1 DFQATT, CDR2 SNEGSKA (reference sequence). CDR3 length: 10 amino acids. V was trimmed by 1 base and J by 4 bases, leaving 0 bases between them. CDR3 bases: TGCAGTGCTAGAGCAGATACGCAGTATTTT. Translating gives CSARADTQYF.

The chain combines TRBV9 with TRBJ2-7; D remains unclear. CDR1 is SGDLS and CDR2 is YYNGEE in the germline V gene. Trimming stripped 6 bases from V and 2 bases from J, with 12 bases between. The CDR3 has 13 residues. This CDR3 reads CASTPGPTYEQYF. In DNA, the CDR3 is TGTGCCAGCACCCCCGGCCCAACCTACGAGCAGTACTTC. The full variable domain, its missing parts supplied by reference TRBV9 and TRBJ2-7, is DSGVTQTPKHLITATGQRVTLRCSPRSGDLSVYWYQQSLDQGLQFLIQYYNGEERAKGNILERFSAQQFPDLHSELNLSSLELGDSALYFCASTPGPTYEQYFGPGTRLTVT.

In its sample, this clone was seen once. The chain carries TRBV7-2 and TRBJ1-1; D remains ambiguous. The germline gives CDR1 SGHTA, CDR2 FQGNSA. Between the trimmed V and J ends, which lost 5 bases and 5 bases, there was a span of 6 bases. The CDR3 runs to 11 residues. In nucleotides, the CDR3 is TGTGCCAGCAGCCGTCGGACTGAAGCTTTCTTT. Translating it yields CASSRRTEAFF.

The chain has TRBV4-1 and TRBJ1-1, with 9 bases fitting TRBD1. The germline V gene has CDR1 MGHRA and CDR2 YSYEKL. This CDR3 region has 16 residues. Trimming took 4 bases from V and 0 from J; bases not matched to a gene: 6. In nucleotides, the CDR3 is TGCGCCAGCAGCCCGGGACAGGGCAATATGAACACTGAAGCTTTCTTT. Its protein is CASSPGQGNMNTEAFF.

This sequence joins TRBV19 and TRBJ1-4; D perhaps matches TRBD1 (5 bases). Germline-derived CDR1 and CDR2 are LNHDA and SQIVND (reference sequence). The CDR3 length is 16 residues. Trimming removed 5 bases from V and 0 bases from J, with 13 bases in between. The CDR3 spells CASSAGTATTNEKLFF. Here the CDR3 DNA reads TGTGCCAGTAGTGCGGGGACCGCGACAACTAATGAAAAACTGTTTTTT. Complete variable domain (other parts from reference TRBV19 and TRBJ1-4): DGGITQSPKYLFRKEGQNVTLSCEQNLNHDAMYWYRQDPGQGLRLIYYSQIVNDFQKGDIAEGYSVSREKKESFPLTVTSAQKNPTAFYLCASSAGTATTNEKLFFGSGTQLSVL.

This clone has more than one count but fewer than ten. V is TRBV5-6 and J is TRBJ2-5; TRBD2 matches 10 bases. Per germline, CDR1 SGHDT and CDR2 YYEEEE. The CDR3 consists of 16 residues. V shed 1 base, J shed 5 bases, and the junction held 8 bases outside the gene matches. The CDR3 region has the DNA TGTGCCAGCAGCTTGCCGCCAGCGGGGGGGCGGGAGACCCAGTACTTC. This codes for CASSLPPAGGRETQYF. Combining the CDR3 with reference TRBV5-6 and TRBJ2-5 gives the whole variable domain DAGVTQSPTHLIKTRGQQVTLRCSPKSGHDTVSWYQQALGQGPQFIFQYYEEEERQRGNFPDRFSGHQFPNYSSELNVNALLLGDSALYLCASSLPPAGGRETQYFGPGTRLLVL.

The rearrangement links TRBV5-1 to TRBJ2-3; 8 bases match TRBD2. The CDR3 spans 18 residues. Per the germline V gene, CDR1 is SGHRS and CDR2 is YFSETQ. V was pared by 0 bases and J by 4 bases, with 13 bases of the junction left unmatched. As DNA, the CDR3 is TGCGCCAGCAGCTTGGAATCGAGCCGAAGCGGGAGCTCAGATACGCAGTATTTT. Amino acids: CASSLESSRSGSSDTQYF.